Shown below are 32 T cell receptor beta chains from a single sample sequenced in a study of Tregs in tolerant kidney transplant recipients. Sequencing was performed with immunoSEQ multiplex PCR; in TCRdb, only in-frame clones are kept and a portion is missing. The sample contains about 68,000 clones, 84% of which appear only once. What was sequenced was CD4+ T cells from blood. Receptors originate from a human donor in good health.

This clone was counted a single time. J is TRBJ2-5 and V is TRBV5-1; weak D call: TRBD2 (6 bases). CDR1 is SGHRS and CDR2 is YFSETQ in the germline V gene. V lost 4 bases, J lost 1 base, and 17 bases lay in between. The CDR3 length is 16 residues. CDR3 protein: CASSGRGSTLQETQYF. As DNA, the CDR3 is TGCGCCAGCAGCGGGCGGGGCAGCACTCTCCAAGAGACCCAGTACTTC.

This chain joins TRBV4-3 and TRBJ1-3; D is perhaps TRBD1 (5 bases). V was pared by 0 bases and J by 4 bases, with 13 bases between. The CDR3 runs 16 residues. Germline V CDR1 and CDR2: LGHNA, YSLEER. The CDR3 region is CASSQDVTVGGNTIYF. CDR3 sequence (DNA): TGCGCCAGCAGCCAAGATGTGACAGTAGGAGGAAACACCATATATTTT.

The J gene is TRBJ2-1, the V gene TRBV6-4, with TRBD2 as a possible D gene (5 bases). Germline V CDR1 and CDR2: MRHNA, SNTAGT. There are 15 residues in the CDR3. The V and J ends lost 5 bases and 3 bases respectively, with 14 bases between them. CDR3 in amino acids: CASSSTRDYYNEQFF. DNA of the CDR3: TGTGCCAGCAGTTCTACCCGCGACTACTACAATGAGCAGTTCTTC.

This chain uses TRBV11-3 with TRBJ2-7; D not certain. Trimming took off 3 bases at V and 9 bases at J, with 9 bases between the two ends. The CDR3 loop spans 11 amino acids. Germline V lookup: CDR1 SGHNT, CDR2 YENEEA. This CDR3 reads CASSLETVQYF. The CDR3 DNA is TGTGCCAGCAGCTTGGAGACGGTGCAGTACTTC.

The chain is built from TRBV15 and TRBJ1-3, with a weak D call TRBD1 (6 bases). This CDR3 spans 16 amino acids. V dropped 3 bases and J dropped 2 bases, with 14 bases sitting between them. Germline CDR1 LNHNV, CDR2 YYDKDF (reference sequence). The CDR3 region is CATSREGGRTGNTIYF. The DNA for the CDR3 is TGTGCCACCAGCAGGGAAGGGGGAAGGACTGGAAACACCATATATTTT.

This chain links TRBV20-1 with TRBJ2-7; D is possibly TRBD1 or TRBD2 (5 bases each). Deletions cut 6 bases from V and 6 bases from J, with 12 bases between. The V gene's germline CDR1 is DFQATT and CDR2 SNEGSKA (reference sequence). The CDR3 length is 11 residues. In DNA form, the CDR3 reads TGCAGTGCCGTTTCGAGGGGCGAGCAGTACTTC. Amino acids: CSAVSRGEQYF.

The chain joins TRBV12-5 to TRBJ1-5, with a possible D match to TRBD1 (5 bases). Trimming shortened V by 7 bases and J by 7 bases, and 14 bases separated the two germline ends. The CDR3 is made up of 13 amino acids. Germline V gene lookup returns CDR1 LGHNT and CDR2 FRNRAP. The CDR3 sequence: CASARGVGQPQHF. CDR3 nucleotide sequence: TGTGCTAGTGCCCGGGGGGTGGGGCAGCCCCAGCATTTT.

The chain combines TRBV18 with TRBJ1-4; unclear D gene. V lost 1 base and J lost 0, with 3 bases in between. The CDR3 sequence is 14 residues long. From germline, CDR1 is KGHSH and CDR2 LQKENI. The CDR3 DNA reads TGTGCCAGCTCACCACGGACAACTAATGAAAAACTGTTTTTT. It codes for CASSPRTTNEKLFF.

V gene TRBV7-2 combines with J gene TRBJ2-1; D remains ambiguous. V lost 5 bases and J 7 bases, leaving 9 bases between the germline ends. The CDR3 contains 12 residues. The germline V gene encodes CDR1 SGHTA and CDR2 FQGNSA. The CDR3 reads CASSPVGNEQFF. CDR3 in DNA: TGTGCCAGCAGCCCCGTGGGGAATGAGCAGTTCTTC.

This chain connects TRBV30 to TRBJ2-5; D possibly corresponds to TRBD2 (5 bases). Trimming took 0 bases from V and 5 from J, leaving 7 bases between them. This CDR3 has 12 amino acids. Germline assignment: CDR1 GTSNPN and CDR2 SVGIG (reference sequence). The CDR3 protein is CAWSVLVETQYF. CDR3 DNA sequence: TGTGCCTGGAGTGTACTAGTGGAGACCCAGTACTTC.

The chain couples TRBV6-1 to TRBJ2-1; D perhaps matches TRBD1 (5 bases). This CDR3 is built from 10 residues. V was cut by 7 bases and J by 9 bases, with 7 bases left in between. CDR1 is MNHNS, CDR2 SASEGT, per germline. CDR3 protein: CASTTVEQFF. As DNA, the CDR3 is TGTGCCAGCACGACAGTTGAGCAGTTCTTC.

This rearrangement joins TRBV18 to TRBJ1-1; D not resolved. Germline-derived CDR1 and CDR2 are KGHSH and LQKENI. CDR3 size: 15 residues. The V end lost 4 bases, the J end lost 1 base, and 13 bases lay between the germline ends. The CDR3 is CASSLAKGKNTEAFF. For the CDR3, the DNA is TGTGCCAGCTCACTAGCGAAGGGCAAGAACACTGAAGCTTTCTTT. The variable domain in full, with the rest retrieved from reference TRBV18 and TRBJ1-1, is NAGVMQNPRHLVRRRGQEARLRCSPMKGHSHVYWYRQLPEEGLKFMVYLQKENIIDESGMPKERFSAEFPKEGPSILRIQQVVRGDSAAYFCASSLAKGKNTEAFFGQGTRLTVV.

This sequence joins TRBV6-1 and TRBJ2-7, with TRBD1 identical over 9 bases. V dropped 10 bases and J dropped 2; count of bases not matched to a gene: 6. The CDR3 has 13 amino acids. Germline-derived CDR1 and CDR2 are MNHNS and SASEGT. CDR3: CATRTGEAYEQYF. CDR3 in DNA: TGTGCCACCAGGACAGGGGAGGCCTACGAGCAGTACTTC.

The CDR3 bases are TGTGCCAGCAGCGTTAGCGGCCAAGAGACCCAGTACTTC. Translating it yields CASSVSGQETQYF. This chain links TRBV9 with TRBJ2-5; possible D gene TRBD2, 6 bases. This CDR3 is built from 13 residues. The V end lost 2 bases, the J end lost 1 base, and 6 bases lay between the germline ends. Germline assignment: CDR1 SGDLS and CDR2 YYNGEE.

In this sample, this clone turned up a few times. The gene calls are TRBV18 and TRBJ1-2; no definite D call. Germline lookup yields CDR1 KGHSH and CDR2 LQKENI. V was pared by 4 bases and J by 3 bases, with 3 bases between. The CDR3 is made up of 11 amino acids. The CDR3 spells CASSRDYGYTF. In DNA, the CDR3 is TGTGCCAGCTCACGAGACTATGGCTACACCTTC.

The chain employs TRBV19 and TRBJ2-7, with D unclear. The germline CDR1 and CDR2 sequences are LNHDA and SQIVND (reference sequence). V dropped 1 base and J dropped 3 bases, with 7 bases sitting between them. The CDR3 has 13 residues. The CDR3 region has the DNA TGTGCCAGTAGTATAGGCCTCAACTACGAGCAGTACTTC. This sequence encodes CASSIGLNYEQYF.

This clone was seen a single time. The CDR3 DNA reads TGTGCCAGCCAAACGACCCCAGGGAGGACTAGCGGGGCGAACACCGGGGAGCTGTTTTTT. Its protein is CASQTTPGRTSGANTGELFF. The V call is TRBV5-4, the J call TRBJ2-2; 12 bases line up with TRBD2. This CDR3 contains 20 residues. J was trimmed by 0 bases and V by 7 bases; bases with no gene match: 16. Germline V lookup: CDR1 SGHNT, CDR2 YYREEE (reference sequence).

The chain couples TRBV5-4 to TRBJ1-2; D unclear. Germline lookup yields CDR1 SGHNT and CDR2 YYREEE (reference sequence). CDR3 length equals 14 residues. Trimming removed 0 bases at V and 3 bases at J, with 9 bases between. The CDR3 DNA sequence: TGTGCCAGCAGCTTGGACAGACAATACTATGGCTACACCTTC. It encodes CASSLDRQYYGYTF.

The chain uses TRBV5-1 and TRBJ2-5; possible D gene TRBD2, 7 bases. Per germline, CDR1 SGHRS and CDR2 YFSETQ. With 1 base removed from V and 14 bases from J, the gap between germline ends came to 21 bases. CDR3 size: 14 residues. CDR3 amino acids: CASSLSDRLRGVYF. CDR3 bases: TGCGCCAGCAGCTTGAGCGACAGGCTCCGGGGGGTTTACTTC.

The chain couples TRBV15 to TRBJ1-1; maybe TRBD1 (5 bases). The germline V gene encodes CDR1 LNHNV and CDR2 YYDKDF (reference sequence). The CDR3 consists of 15 residues. Trimming cost V 3 bases and J 9 bases, with 20 bases left between them. Here the CDR3 reads CATSRGGQAGVKAFF. DNA for the CDR3: TGTGCCACCAGCAGGGGAGGTCAGGCGGGGGTGAAAGCTTTCTTT.

The J gene is TRBJ1-1, the V gene TRBV7-3; TRBD1 is a possible D gene (6 bases). Germline loops: CDR1 SGHTA, CDR2 FQGTGA. V dropped 9 bases and J dropped 1 base, with 12 bases sitting between them. The CDR3 is 13 amino acids. CDR3 bases: TGTGCCAGTTCCGGAGGGGGGAACACTGAAGCTTTCTTT. Its translation: CASSGGGNTEAFF.

This chain connects TRBV6-1 to TRBJ1-2, with D perhaps matching TRBD1 (5 bases). CDR1 and CDR2 (germline): MNHNS, SASEGT. The CDR3 is 13 residues long. The ends were cut back, 4 bases at V and 4 bases at J, with 10 bases in the middle. The CDR3 region is CASSGQQTYGYTF. CDR3 nucleotides: TGTGCCAGCAGTGGACAGCAAACCTATGGCTACACCTTC.

This clone was detected only once. The V gene is TRBV2, the J gene TRBJ2-7; no reliable D call. The ends were cut back, 3 bases at V and 1 base at J, with 7 bases in the middle. Per the germline V gene, CDR1 is SNHLY and CDR2 is FYNNEI. The CDR3 runs 13 residues. The CDR3 sequence is CASSDIFSYEQYF. CDR3 DNA sequence: TGTGCCAGCAGTGACATCTTTTCCTACGAGCAGTACTTC.

The CDR3: CAISEFRGLGSPLHF. The CDR3 nucleotides read TGTGCCATCAGTGAGTTCAGGGGGTTAGGATCACCCCTCCACTTT. The J gene is TRBJ1-6, the V gene TRBV10-3, with 7 bases identical to TRBD1. Trimming removed 1 base from V and 10 bases from J; junction bases left unmatched: 7. The germline CDR1 and CDR2 sequences are ENHRY and SYGVKD. This CDR3 region has 15 residues.

This chain uses TRBV5-1 with TRBJ2-5; D tentatively reads TRBD1 or TRBD2 (6 bases each). The germline V gene encodes CDR1 SGHRS and CDR2 YFSETQ. Trimming took off 4 bases at V and 5 bases at J, with 18 bases between the two ends. CDR3 length: 15 amino acids. The CDR3 coding sequence is TGCGCCAGCAGCATAGGGGGGACTCCCTTGGAGACCCAGTACTTC. Residues: CASSIGGTPLETQYF. The full variable domain, its missing parts supplied by reference TRBV5-1 and TRBJ2-5, is KAGVTQTPRYLIKTRGQQVTLSCSPISGHRSVSWYQQTPGQGLQFLFEYFSETQRNKGNFPGRFSGRQFSNSRSEMNVSTLELGDSALYLCASSIGGTPLETQYFGPGTRLLVL.

This chain joins TRBV6-6 and TRBJ1-5; D is unresolved. Germline V CDR1 and CDR2: MNHNY, SVGAGI (reference sequence). V was trimmed by 6 bases and J by 5 bases, leaving 11 bases between them. There are 13 residues in the CDR3. For the CDR3, the DNA is TGTGCCAGCAGGGACCGACGGGATCAGCCCCAGCATTTT. This sequence encodes CASRDRRDQPQHF.

The chain joins TRBV5-4 to TRBJ1-2; D remains unclear. The CDR3 spans 13 residues. The V end was cut by 4 bases, the J end by 6 bases, with 13 bases between. CDR1 and CDR2 (germline): SGHNT, YYREEE (reference sequence). The CDR3 reads CASSLSRTDGYTF. CDR3 nucleotides: TGTGCCAGCAGCCTTTCCAGGACCGATGGCTACACCTTC.

The genes are TRBV29-1 and TRBJ2-3, with D perhaps matching TRBD1 or TRBD2 (5 bases each). Germline assignment: CDR1 SQVTM and CDR2 ANQGSEA. The CDR3 consists of 14 residues. The V end was cut by 4 bases, the J end by 2 bases, with 13 bases between. The CDR3 nucleotides read TGCAGCGTTGTGGGGACCATCAACACAGATACGCAGTATTTT. It yields the protein CSVVGTINTDTQYF.

This chain joins TRBV2 and TRBJ2-5, with D perhaps assigned TRBD1 or TRBD2 (5 bases each). The CDR3 runs 16 residues. V was trimmed by 2 bases and J by 4 bases, leaving 17 bases between them. Germline V CDR1 and CDR2: SNHLY, FYNNEI. CDR3 in amino acids: CASSEWGLLGVETQYF. The DNA of the CDR3 is TGTGCCAGCAGTGAATGGGGGTTGTTGGGAGTAGAGACCCAGTACTTC.

This clone was counted once. The V call is TRBV7-9, the J call TRBJ1-2; D ambiguous. The CDR3 sequence is 10 residues long. From germline, CDR1 is SEHNR and CDR2 FQNEAQ (reference sequence). V was clipped by 11 bases and J by 8 bases, with 12 bases between them. CDR3 coding DNA: TGTGCCGAAACAGTCTTAGGCTACACCTTC. It yields the protein CAETVLGYTF.

The V gene is TRBV6-1, the J gene TRBJ2-5; D is undetermined. This CDR3 region has 13 residues. The V gene's germline CDR1 is MNHNS and CDR2 SASEGT. The V and J ends lost 8 bases and 5 bases respectively, with 15 bases between them. The DNA for the CDR3 is TGTGCCAGCGGAATATCCGGCCGGGAGACCCAGTACTTC. This encodes CASGISGRETQYF.

V gene TRBV19 combines with J gene TRBJ2-1, with 7 positions matching TRBD1. This CDR3 is 14 amino acids long. CDR1 is LNHDA, CDR2 SQIVND, per germline (reference sequence). Losses at the gene ends were 9 bases for V and 4 bases for J; bases not matched to a gene: 9. CDR3 coding DNA: TGTGCCAGCAAAGACAGGGTTGGGTACAATGAGCAGTTCTTC. It specifies CASKDRVGYNEQFF.